These 20 T cell receptor beta chains originate from one sample sequenced in a study of response to subunit inactivated influenza vaccine. TCRdb processed the RT-PCR reads anew with MiXCR; each CDR3 protein has one entry. The table includes 500,000 to 750,000 distinct CDR3 sequences, 14% detected once. Sample: PBMCs from blood, taken approximately 12 days after vaccination. These receptors originate from a man aged 50-60 years who received an inactivated influenza vaccine.

The chain links TRBV5-1 to TRBJ2-1; D assignment may be TRBD1 or TRBD2 (5 bases each). This CDR3 spans 15 amino acids. Trimming stripped 4 bases from V and 4 bases from J, with 15 bases between. CDR1 is SGHRS and CDR2 is YFSETQ in the germline V gene. The CDR3 spells CASSHGGFPYNEQFF. As DNA, the CDR3 is TGCGCCAGCAGCCATGGGGGATTCCCTTACAATGAGCAGTTCTTC.

The sample holds a few counts of this clonotype. This CDR3 reads CASRDGWVRTEAFF. CDR3 DNA sequence: TGTGCCAGCAGGGACGGATGGGTTCGCACTGAAGCTTTCTTT. V gene TRBV12-3 or TRBV12-4 combines with J gene TRBJ1-1; D call uncertain. The CDR3 is 14 amino acids. V shed 6 bases and J shed 4 bases, with 15 bases lying between them.

A remark on this clonotype: This CDR3 fails to terminate in the conserved phenylalanine or tryptophan, so it likely reflects a read error. This chain joins TRBV5-1 and TRBJ2-7, with 11 bases fitting TRBD1. The CDR3 is 14 amino acids. J lost 7 bases, V lost 3 bases, and 6 bases had no gene match. Germline lookup yields CDR1 SGHRS and CDR2 YFSETQ. The CDR3 spells CASSWDRGSDEQYY. CDR3 DNA sequence: TGCGCCAGCAGCTGGGACAGGGGGTCTGATGAGCAGTACTAC.

This clonotype was picked up many times. The chain recombines TRBV5-1 with TRBJ2-3, with 7 bases identical to TRBD1. With 4 bases clipped from V and 4 bases from J, the junction kept 6 bases outside the gene matches. Germline CDR1 is SGHRS and CDR2 is YFSETQ. The CDR3 extends over 14 amino acids. The DNA for the CDR3 is TGCGCCAGCAGCGCCGACAGGGTACCAGATACGCAGTATTTT. Protein: CASSADRVPDTQYF.

The chain couples TRBV12-3 or TRBV12-4 to TRBJ1-4; 12 bases fit TRBD1. The CDR3 is 17 amino acids. Germline trimming cut 6 bases from V and 4 bases from J; bases unmatched to any gene: 9. This chain's CDR3 is CASSRGQGARVNEKLFF. The CDR3 DNA follows: TGTGCCAGCAGCCGGGGACAGGGGGCTCGGGTTAATGAAAAACTGTTTTTT.

This sequence joins TRBV20-1 and TRBJ2-3, with 15 bases lining up with TRBD2. The CDR3 length is 17 residues. CDR1 and CDR2 (germline): DFQATT, SNEGSKA (reference sequence). This CDR3 reads CRPTGGLAGGSTDTQYF. DNA for the CDR3: TGCAGGCCCACCGGCGGACTAGCGGGAGGGAGCACAGATACGCAGTATTTT.

The chain is built from TRBV7-8 and TRBJ2-3, with 10 positions matching TRBD2. The germline CDR1 and CDR2 sequences are SGHVS and FQNEAQ. This CDR3 has 18 amino acids. The V gene end was trimmed by 3 bases and the J gene end by 1 base; junction bases not matched to a gene: 10. DNA of the CDR3: TGTGCCAGCAGCTTTTCAAGCGGGAGGGGTGTCCGCACAGATACGCAGTATTTT. It codes for CASSFSSGRGVRTDTQYF.

This clonotype was counted between two and nine times. V usage is TRBV12-3 or TRBV12-4 and J usage is TRBJ2-4; D remains unclear. This CDR3 has 16 residues. V was pared by 5 bases and J by 0 bases, with 14 bases between. CDR3 DNA: TGTGCCAGCAGTATAGACCGAGCGCTAGCCAAAAACATTCAGTACTTC. Translated: CASSIDRALAKNIQYF.

This clonotype came up a few times. The gene calls are TRBV12-3 or TRBV12-4 and TRBJ2-7; possible D gene TRBD1, 5 bases. The V end lost 5 bases, the J end lost 5 bases, and 19 bases lay between the germline ends. The CDR3 totals 15 residues. DNA for the CDR3: TGTGCCAGCAGTGGCCCCCTTTGGGGCTGGGACGAGCAGTACTTC. The encoded protein is CASSGPLWGWDEQYF.

There are many counts of this clonotype. This chain joins TRBV6-2 or TRBV6-3 and TRBJ2-1, with D tentatively TRBD2 (5 bases). Germline loops: CDR1 MNHEY, CDR2 SVGEGT. The CDR3 consists of 18 residues. The V gene lost 0 bases and the J gene lost 8 bases, with 23 bases spanning the gap. The CDR3 DNA sequence: TGTGCCAGCAGTTACTCCGCCTGGAGGTCGGTTCCGTTGGATGAGCAGTTCTTC. Amino acid sequence: CASSYSAWRSVPLDEQFF.

This clonotype was counted many times. The J gene is TRBJ2-7, the V gene TRBV28; D gene unclear. Trimming shortened V by 5 bases and J by 0 bases, and 11 bases separated the two germline ends. This CDR3 is 14 amino acids long. Per germline, CDR1 MDHEN and CDR2 SYDVKM. Here the CDR3 reads CASSPPPSSYEQYF. DNA for the CDR3: TGTGCCAGCAGTCCTCCACCCAGCTCCTACGAGCAGTACTTC.

The chain joins TRBV18 to TRBJ2-1, with D possibly matching TRBD2 (6 bases). This CDR3 comprises 15 residues. V was trimmed by 3 bases and J by 1 base, leaving 10 bases between them. Germline V CDR1 and CDR2: KGHSH, LQKENI. CDR3 amino acids: CASSPLARSYNEQFF. In DNA form, the CDR3 reads TGTGCCAGCTCACCTCTAGCGAGGTCCTACAATGAGCAGTTCTTC.

The chain employs TRBV5-1 and TRBJ2-2; D call uncertain. Trimming left V 0 bases short and J 9 bases short, with 3 bases between. The length of the CDR3 is 11 residues. Germline V lookup: CDR1 SGHRS, CDR2 YFSETQ. CDR3 sequence reads: CASSLERELFF. The CDR3 DNA reads as TGCGCCAGCAGCTTGGAACGGGAGCTGTTTTTT.

The genes are TRBV6-2 or TRBV6-3 and TRBJ1-6; D not resolved. This CDR3 has 18 residues. Germline V gene data show CDR1 as MNHEY and CDR2 as SVGEGT. With 2 bases removed from V and 0 bases from J, the gap between germline ends came to 14 bases. The CDR3 bases are TGTGCCAGCAGTTACGGTGGTCCCGCGAGCTCCTATAATTCACCCCTCCACTTT. The encoded protein is CASSYGGPASSYNSPLHF.

A few counts support this clonotype. V and J are TRBV7-2 and TRBJ1-5; D might be TRBD1 (6 bases). The CDR3 consists of 17 residues. V was cut by 1 base and J by 1 base, with 14 bases left in between. From germline, CDR1 is SGHTA and CDR2 FQGNSA. The DNA for the CDR3 is TGTGCCAGCAGCTTAGTGGGTCAGGGGACGAGCAATCAGCCCCAGCATTTT. Its translation: CASSLVGQGTSNQPQHF.

The rearrangement joins TRBV6-2 or TRBV6-3 to TRBJ1-1; TRBD1 agrees at 7 bases. The CDR3 loop spans 13 amino acids. Looked up from germline, CDR1 is MNHEY and CDR2 is SVGEGT. The V and J ends lost 7 bases and 4 bases, in that order; junction bases with no gene match: 6. As DNA, the CDR3 is TGTGCCAGCACCGAGGGGGCGATCACTGAAGCTTTCTTT. The encoded protein is CASTEGAITEAFF.

This clonotype has only a few counts. The gene calls are TRBV19 and TRBJ2-1; D call uncertain. The germline CDR1 and CDR2 sequences are LNHDA and SQIVND (reference sequence). Trimming pared 7 bases from V and 4 bases from J, leaving 17 bases between. CDR3 length equals 15 residues. CDR3 DNA sequence: TGTGCCAGTATGGGTGGGAAAAAATTTTACAATGAGCAGTTCTTC. Its protein product is CASMGGKKFYNEQFF. The full variable domain, its missing parts supplied by reference TRBV19 and TRBJ2-1, is DGGITQSPKYLFRKEGQNVTLSCEQNLNHDAMYWYRQDPGQGLRLIYYSQIVNDFQKGDIAEGYSVSREKKESFPLTVTSAQKNPTAFYLCASMGGKKFYNEQFFGPGTRLTVL.

Turning to this clonotype: A read error may be the cause here, since a much bigger clone is one base away. The chain uses TRBV5-6 and TRBJ2-5; weak D call: TRBD2 (5 bases). This CDR3 comprises 13 residues. CDR1 and CDR2 from the germline V gene are SGHDT and YYEEEE. The DNA of the CDR3 is TGTGCCAGCAGCTTGCCCGGGATAGAGACCCGGTACTTC. Amino acid sequence: CASSLPGIETRYF.

Ten or more counts support this clonotype. The genes are TRBV20-1 and TRBJ1-4; perhaps TRBD1 as D (5 bases). Trimming took off 5 bases at V and 5 bases at J, with 15 bases between the two ends. This CDR3 has 14 residues. Germline V gene lookup returns CDR1 DFQATT and CDR2 SNEGSKA (reference sequence). Here the CDR3 reads CSAVHDRHNEKLFF. CDR3 bases: TGCAGTGCTGTACACGACAGACACAATGAAAAACTGTTTTTT.

CDR3 loop: CASSLPGPVREQFF. The CDR3 DNA is TGCGCCAGCAGCTTGCCCGGCCCCGTCAGGGAGCAGTTCTTC. The chain has TRBV5-1 and TRBJ2-1; D is unresolved. Germline V lookup: CDR1 SGHRS, CDR2 YFSETQ. With 1 base removed from V and 10 bases from J, the gap between germline ends came to 15 bases. The CDR3 runs to 14 residues.